These T cell receptor beta chains were read from a single sample in a study of T-cell memory formation after mild COVID-19. Via MiXCR, TCRdb re-called the 5' RACE reads, giving one row per CDR3 protein. The table shows tens of thousands of distinct CDR3 sequences, with roughly an eighth occurring only once. What was sequenced was PBMCs or a T cell subset sorted from them (not recorded which). These receptors originate from an adult woman who had mild COVID-19 (a few samples of this study predate the infection). Cell type and time point are not known. The CDR3 runs from the conserved cysteine through the conserved F or W. Fields, in order: D gene, clone size, V gene, J gene, CDR3 DNA, CDR3 protein. The D gene is left open where the match is weak. The size of a clone is reported for some rows only, either as once, few or many, or as a class for expanded clones.

>TRBD2|few|TRBV15|TRBJ2-7
TGTGCCACCAGCGGGCCGGGCGGGAGAGTTTACGAGCAGTACTTC
CATSGPGGRVYEQYF
>NA|NA|TRBV5-1|TRBJ2-3
TGCGCCAGCAGCCCGGACGACGGGGAAGATACGCAGTATTTT
CASSPDDGEDTQYF
>TRBD1|many|TRBV20-1|TRBJ2-7
TGCAGTGCTTCCCTCCACGGACAGGTGGGGTACGAGCAGTACTTC
CSASLHGQVGYEQYF
>NA|NA|TRBV3-1|TRBJ2-3
TGTGCCAGCAGCCAAGATGAAGAGCTAGGCTCAGATACGCAGTATTTT
CASSQDEELGSDTQYF
>TRBD2|few|TRBV4-1|TRBJ2-1
TGCGCCAGCAGCCAAGTTCAGAAGCGGGAGGAGCAGTTCTTC
CASSQVQKREEQFF
>NA|few|TRBV7-2|TRBJ2-3
TGTGCCAGCAGCCCCTGGTCGGGGGCAGATACGCAGTATTTT
CASSPWSGADTQYF
>NA|NA|TRBV3-1|TRBJ1-2
TGTGCCAGCAGCCAAGAGGGCACCTATGGCTACACCTTC
CASSQEGTYGYTF
>NA|few|TRBV1|TRBJ2-2
TGCACCAGCAGCCAAGGAACCCCCGCGAACACCGGGGAGCTGTTTTTT
CTSSQGTPANTGELFF
>TRBD1|few|TRBV5-1|TRBJ2-7
TGCGCCAGCAGCTTCCTGGACAGGGGTTCTTCCGAGCAGTACTTC
CASSFLDRGSSEQYF
>NA|few|TRBV19|TRBJ1-5
TGTGCCAGTAGTATCAGTAGGCAGGGAAGGAATCAGCCCCAGCATTTT
CASSISRQGRNQPQHF
>NA|few|TRBV29-1|TRBJ2-7
TGCAGCGTTCTCGCGGGATTCCCTAGCTCCTACGAGCAGTACTTC
CSVLAGFPSSYEQYF
>NA|few|TRBV11-2|TRBJ2-1
TGTGCCAGCAGCTTAGATCTTGTGGGGGGGCCAAGCAATGAGCAGTTCTTC
CASSLDLVGGPSNEQFF
>NA|NA|TRBV2|TRBJ2-5
TGTGCCAGCAGTACAGTTGGGCAAGAGACCCAGTACTTC
CASSTVGQETQYF
>TRBD1|few|TRBV12-3/TRBV12-4|TRBJ2-7
TGTGCCAGCAGTTTGACAGGGCGCTCCTACGAGCAGTACTTC
CASSLTGRSYEQYF
>NA|NA|TRBV7-8|TRBJ1-2
TGTGCCAGCAGCTACTACTCCGGCCGGGACTATGGCTACACCTTC
CASSYYSGRDYGYTF
>TRBD1|many|TRBV12-3/TRBV12-4|TRBJ2-2
TGTGCCAGCAGTGACAGGGACCCGAACACCGGGGAGCTGTTTTTT
CASSDRDPNTGELFF
>NA|NA|TRBV29-1|TRBJ1-2
TGCAGCGTTGACCCCAGGGTTAAGTATGGCTACACCTTC
CSVDPRVKYGYTF
>NA|NA|TRBV21-1|TRBJ1-2
TGTGCCAGCAGCAAAGAAGACAGGGGGTTAGAGGGCTACACCTTC
CASSKEDRGLEGYTF
>NA|NA|TRBV7-9|TRBJ2-2
TGTGCCAGCAGCTCCCCTGATCTGAACACCGGGGAGCTGTTTTTT
CASSSPDLNTGELFF
>NA|NA|TRBV2|TRBJ2-3
TGTGCCAGCAGTGAAGCTTTGGCGGGGACTAGCACAGATACGCAGTATTTT
CASSEALAGTSTDTQYF
>NA|few|TRBV13|TRBJ2-2
TGTGCCAGCAGCTTACGAGGGGATAACACCGGGGAGCTGTTTTTT
CASSLRGDNTGELFF
>TRBD1|few|TRBV4-1|TRBJ2-3
TGCGCCAGCAGCCAAGGACAGGGACCAGATACGCAGTATTTT
CASSQGQGPDTQYF
>NA|NA|TRBV6-4|TRBJ2-3
TGTGCCAGCAGTGACGGTAGGAGCACAGATACGCAGTATTTT
CASSDGRSTDTQYF
>NA|NA|TRBV6-4|TRBJ2-3
TGTGCCAGCAGTGACGGGAACACAGATACGCAGTATTTT
CASSDGNTDTQYF
>TRBD2|NA|TRBV20-1|TRBJ2-1
TGCAGTGCTAGAGTCGGGGGGGGCCTAAGCTCCTACAATGAGCAGTTCTTC
CSARVGGGLSSYNEQFF